The rows below give T cell receptor beta chains drawn from one sample of a study of beta chain features in type 1 diabetes. The table came from immunoSEQ multiplex PCR; TCRdb's copy has only in-frame clones and leaves some out. Here the sample spans about 300,000 clones, roughly 8% being singletons. The sequenced sample consisted of central memory CD4+ T cells from blood. Every receptor here comes from a young woman in good health. CDR3s leave out the opening cysteine and the closing phenylalanine or tryptophan. The D gene is left open where the match is weak.

j_gene | v_gene | d_gene | CDR3aa
TRBJ1-1 | TRBV29-1 | . | SVGKDVNTEAF
TRBJ2-7 | TRBV7-2 | . | ASSLVLGSYEQY
TRBJ2-1 | TRBV18 | . | ASSPNWEDRF
TRBJ1-4 | TRBV19 | . | ASSQRGEKLF
TRBJ2-1 | TRBV14 | . | ASSSDGGGFSEQF
TRBJ1-5 | TRBV5-1 | TRBD1 | ASRMEGASNQPQH
TRBJ2-5 | TRBV18 | . | ASSPRGTKETQY
TRBJ2-2 | TRBV2 | . | ASSTMTGTGELF
TRBJ1-4 | TRBV2 | . | ASSRGGTTNEKLF
TRBJ1-2 | TRBV5-4 | TRBD1 | ATGRNTGTGGDGYT
TRBJ2-5 | TRBV6-5 | . | ASSYWFGETQY
TRBJ2-3 | TRBV20-1 | . | SAPIVDTQY
TRBJ1-3 | TRBV18 | . | ASSPARSLSGNTIY
TRBJ2-3 | TRBV9 | TRBD2 | ASSGTATSGMNTQY
TRBJ2-5 | TRBV5-8 | TRBD1 | ASSFEPGQIQETQY
TRBJ2-2 | TRBV2 | TRBD1 | ASRRDRGPAGELF
TRBJ2-3 | TRBV4-3 | TRBD1 | ASSQEVPGTGTQY
TRBJ2-5 | TRBV7-6 | TRBD1 | ASSLALNRGQETQY
TRBJ1-3 | TRBV28 | TRBD1 | ASRPGQAYGNTIY
TRBJ1-1 | TRBV7-2 | TRBD1 | ASSFPPGQGKVEAF
TRBJ1-6 | TRBV27 | . | ASSLMQGPNSPLH
TRBJ1-2 | TRBV5-4 | . | ASSSYRITYGYT
TRBJ2-1 | TRBV7-9 | . | ASSSGESSYNEQF
TRBJ2-7 | TRBV7-2 | TRBD1 | ASSRNDRGFEQY
TRBJ1-1 | TRBV11-2 | . | ASSLQSEAF
TRBJ2-6 | TRBV4-1 | . | ASSHAGRASGANVLT
TRBJ1-5 | TRBV7-9 | TRBD1 | ASSLGRGDQPQH
TRBJ2-5 | TRBV5-1 | . | ASSLDSLQETQY
TRBJ2-6 | TRBV5-1 | . | ASSLGHFSGANVLT
TRBJ2-1 | TRBV25-1 | TRBD1 | AAQGEYNEQF
TRBJ2-7 | TRBV15 | . | ATSRELTYEQY